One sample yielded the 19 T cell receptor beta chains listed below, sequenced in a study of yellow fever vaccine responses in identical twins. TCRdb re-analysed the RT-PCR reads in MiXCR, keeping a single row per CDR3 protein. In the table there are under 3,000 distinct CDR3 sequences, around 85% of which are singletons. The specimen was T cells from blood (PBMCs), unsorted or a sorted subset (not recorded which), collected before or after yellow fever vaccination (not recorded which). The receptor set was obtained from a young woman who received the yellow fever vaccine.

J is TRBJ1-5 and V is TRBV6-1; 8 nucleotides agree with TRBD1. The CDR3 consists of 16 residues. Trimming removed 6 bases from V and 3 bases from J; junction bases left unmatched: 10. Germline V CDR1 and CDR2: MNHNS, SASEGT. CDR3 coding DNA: TGTGCCAGCAGACGCCCGGGACAGGTCCTCAATCAGCCCCAGCATTTT. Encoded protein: CASRRPGQVLNQPQHF.

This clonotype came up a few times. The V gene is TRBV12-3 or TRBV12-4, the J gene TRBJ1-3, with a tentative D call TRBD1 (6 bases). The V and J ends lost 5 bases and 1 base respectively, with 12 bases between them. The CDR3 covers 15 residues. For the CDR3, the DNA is TGTGCCAGCAGTCCCCTTACAGGGTCTGGAAACACCATATATTTT. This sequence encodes CASSPLTGSGNTIYF.

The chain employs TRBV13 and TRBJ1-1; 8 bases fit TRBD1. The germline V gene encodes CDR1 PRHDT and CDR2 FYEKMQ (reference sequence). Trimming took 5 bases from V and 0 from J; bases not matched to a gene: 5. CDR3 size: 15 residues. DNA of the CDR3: TGTGCCAGCAGCCCACAGGGGGTTATGAACACTGAAGCTTTCTTT. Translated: CASSPQGVMNTEAFF.

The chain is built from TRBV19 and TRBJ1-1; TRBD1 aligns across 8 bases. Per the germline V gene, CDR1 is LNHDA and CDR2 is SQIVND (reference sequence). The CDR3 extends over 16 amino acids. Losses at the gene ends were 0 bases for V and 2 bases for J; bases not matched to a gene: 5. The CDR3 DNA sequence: TGTGCCAGTAGTATAGAGCGGACAGGGTTAAACACTGAAGCTTTCTTT. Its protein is CASSIERTGLNTEAFF.

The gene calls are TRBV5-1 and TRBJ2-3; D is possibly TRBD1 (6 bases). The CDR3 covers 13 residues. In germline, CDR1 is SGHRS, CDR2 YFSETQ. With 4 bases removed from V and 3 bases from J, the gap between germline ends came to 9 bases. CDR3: CASSQDRTDTQYF. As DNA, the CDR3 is TGCGCCAGCAGCCAAGACAGGACAGATACGCAGTATTTT. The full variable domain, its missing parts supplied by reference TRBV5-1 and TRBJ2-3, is KAGVTQTPRYLIKTRGQQVTLSCSPISGHRSVSWYQQTPGQGLQFLFEYFSETQRNKGNFPGRFSGRQFSNSRSEMNVSTLELGDSALYLCASSQDRTDTQYFGPGTRLTVL.

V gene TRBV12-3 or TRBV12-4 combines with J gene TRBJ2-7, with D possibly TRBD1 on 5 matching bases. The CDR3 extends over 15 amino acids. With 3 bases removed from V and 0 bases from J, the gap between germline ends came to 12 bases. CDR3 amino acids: CASSLSGASSYEQYV. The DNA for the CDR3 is TGTGCCAGCAGTTTGAGTGGGGCTAGCTCCTACGAGCAGTACGTC.

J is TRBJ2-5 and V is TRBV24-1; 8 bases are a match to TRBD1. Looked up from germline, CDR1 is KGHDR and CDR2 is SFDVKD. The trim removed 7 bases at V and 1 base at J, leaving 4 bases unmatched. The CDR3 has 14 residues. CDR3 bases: TGTGCCACCAGAGACAGGGGAAGCCAAGAGACCCAGTACTTC. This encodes CATRDRGSQETQYF.

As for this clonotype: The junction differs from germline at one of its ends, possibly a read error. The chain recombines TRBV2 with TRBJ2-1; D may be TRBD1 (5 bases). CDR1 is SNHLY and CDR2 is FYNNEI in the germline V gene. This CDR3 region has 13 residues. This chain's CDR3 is CTSRVTGFGEQFF. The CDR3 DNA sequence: TGTACCAGCAGGGTTACTGGATTCGGTGAGCAGTTCTTC.

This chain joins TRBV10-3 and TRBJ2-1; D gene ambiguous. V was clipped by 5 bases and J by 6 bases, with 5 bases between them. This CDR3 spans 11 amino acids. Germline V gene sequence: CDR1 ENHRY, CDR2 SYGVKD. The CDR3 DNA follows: TGTGCCATCAGTTCGGGCAATGAGCAGTTCTTC. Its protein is CAISSGNEQFF.

The CDR3 reads CASSTSGTGGHYGYTF. CDR3 nucleotides: TGTGCCAGCAGCACCTCCGGGACAGGGGGCCACTATGGCTACACCTTC. The V call is TRBV7-9, the J call TRBJ1-2; TRBD1 agrees at 12 bases. This CDR3 contains 16 residues. The germline gives CDR1 SEHNR, CDR2 FQNEAQ (reference sequence). V shed 5 bases, J shed 3 bases, and the junction held 7 bases outside the gene matches.

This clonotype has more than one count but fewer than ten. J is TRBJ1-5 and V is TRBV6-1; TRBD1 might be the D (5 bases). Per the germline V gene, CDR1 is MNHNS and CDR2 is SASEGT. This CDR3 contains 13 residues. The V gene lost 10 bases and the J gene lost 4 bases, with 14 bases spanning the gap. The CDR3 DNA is TGTGCCATCACTGAAGACAGTAATCAGCCCCAGCATTTT. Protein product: CAITEDSNQPQHF.

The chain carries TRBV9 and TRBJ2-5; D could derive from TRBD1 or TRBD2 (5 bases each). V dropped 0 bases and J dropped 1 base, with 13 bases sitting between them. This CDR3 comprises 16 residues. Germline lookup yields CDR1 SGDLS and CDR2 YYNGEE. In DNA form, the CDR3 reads TGTGCCAGCAGCGTAGCCACAGGAGGCACCCAAGAGACCCAGTACTTC. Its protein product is CASSVATGGTQETQYF.

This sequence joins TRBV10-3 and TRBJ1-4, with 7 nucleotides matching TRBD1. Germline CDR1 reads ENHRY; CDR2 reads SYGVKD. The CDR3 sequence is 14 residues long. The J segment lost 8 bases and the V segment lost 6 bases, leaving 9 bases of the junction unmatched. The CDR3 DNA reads TGTGCCATCAGAGCTACAGGGGATCTAGAAAAACTGTTTTTT. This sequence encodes CAIRATGDLEKLFF.

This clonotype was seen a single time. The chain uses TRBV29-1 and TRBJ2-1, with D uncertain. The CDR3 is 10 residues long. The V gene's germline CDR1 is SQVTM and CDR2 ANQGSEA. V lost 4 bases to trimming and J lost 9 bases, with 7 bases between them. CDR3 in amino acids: CSVAGFEQFF. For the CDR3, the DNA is TGCAGCGTTGCCGGTTTTGAGCAGTTCTTC.

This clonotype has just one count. CDR3: CASSQDRIAGVRGTGELFF. CDR3 nucleotide sequence: TGTGCCAGCAGCCAAGATCGTATAGCGGGAGTGCGCGGCACCGGGGAGCTGTTTTTT. The V gene is TRBV3-1, the J gene TRBJ2-2, with TRBD2 matching over 9 bases. This CDR3 comprises 19 residues. V lost 0 bases and J lost 4; bases outside the gene matches: 12. Germline V gene data show CDR1 as LGHDT and CDR2 as YNNKEL (reference sequence).

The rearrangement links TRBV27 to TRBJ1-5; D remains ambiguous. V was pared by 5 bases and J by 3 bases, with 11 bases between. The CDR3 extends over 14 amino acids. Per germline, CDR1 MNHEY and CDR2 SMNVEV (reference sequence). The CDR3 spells CASSEGRNNQPQHF. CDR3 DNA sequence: TGTGCCAGCAGTGAAGGACGGAACAATCAGCCCCAGCATTTT.

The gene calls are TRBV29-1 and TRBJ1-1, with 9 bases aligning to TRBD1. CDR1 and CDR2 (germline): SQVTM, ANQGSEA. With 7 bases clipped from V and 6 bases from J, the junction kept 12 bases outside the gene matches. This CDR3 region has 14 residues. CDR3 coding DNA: TGCAGCGCCGAGGGGACAGGGCTAGGCGCTGAAGCTTTCTTT. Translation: CSAEGTGLGAEAFF.

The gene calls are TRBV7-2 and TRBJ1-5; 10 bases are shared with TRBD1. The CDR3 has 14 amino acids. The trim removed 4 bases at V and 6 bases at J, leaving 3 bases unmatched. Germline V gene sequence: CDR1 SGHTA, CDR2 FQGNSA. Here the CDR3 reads CASSSDRGRQPQHF. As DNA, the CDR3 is TGTGCCAGCAGCTCAGACAGGGGGCGTCAGCCCCAGCATTTT.

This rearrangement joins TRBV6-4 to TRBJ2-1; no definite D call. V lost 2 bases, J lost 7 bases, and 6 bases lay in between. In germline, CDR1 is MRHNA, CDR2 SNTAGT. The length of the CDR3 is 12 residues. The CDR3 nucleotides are TGTGCCAGCAGTGACGTAAGGAATGAGCAGTTCTTC. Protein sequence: CASSDVRNEQFF.